A selection of T cell receptor beta chains follows, all from one sample in a study of cytotoxic CD8 clonotypes in ibrutinib-treated CLL. Libraries were prepared by immunoSEQ multiplex PCR; TCRdb keeps only in-frame clonotypes and omits some of them. The table records about 150,000 clones, around 76% of them present only once. The material sequenced was PBMCs, taken after 24 months of ibrutinib treatment. These TCRs come from a human donor with chronic lymphocytic leukemia. Both conserved end residues are trimmed from each CDR3.

ASSSQGGNEKLF,TRBV11-2,TRBJ1-4
ASSQDNGTVYEQY,TRBV14,TRBJ2-7
ASSLVGWQGQPQH,TRBV7-2,TRBJ1-5
ASSQDRGYEQY,TRBV13,TRBJ2-7
ASSLSSGGQYEQY,TRBV28,TRBJ2-7
ASSGLAGGETQY,TRBV27,TRBJ2-5
ASSRLGWDEQF,TRBV7-9,TRBJ2-1
ASSLGGLYGYT,TRBV7-3,TRBJ1-2
ASSPPGRVDEQY,TRBV18,TRBJ2-7
ASGVAGLGGELF,TRBV6-6,TRBJ2-2
ASSIVGQGDQPQH,TRBV19,TRBJ1-5
ASSGRLAGPYEQY,TRBV2,TRBJ2-7
ASSYDQDVGTQY,TRBV4-1,TRBJ2-5
ASRPPTGAGELF,TRBV28,TRBJ2-2
ASSRDRGLEKLF,TRBV19,TRBJ1-4
ATAPGGPYEQY,TRBV6-6,TRBJ2-7